The rows below give T cell receptor beta chains drawn from one sample of a study of CXCR3-negative and CXCR3-positive naive CD8 T cells. TCRdb re-called the 5' RACE reads, yielding one record per CDR3 amino acid sequence without DNA. The repertoire table contains 75,000 to 90,000 distinct CDR3 sequences. Sample: naive CXCR3+ CD8+ T cells from blood. The source is a human donor in good health. Some clones in this sample may be carry-over from other donors' samples. Each CDR3 is given with its conserved first and last residue.

j_call v_call cdr3_aa
TRBJ2-1 TRBV5-5 CASSISGGGEQFF
TRBJ2-7 TRBV25-1 CASSEGRYRYEQYF
TRBJ2-7 TRBV20-1 CSARGRTTVGFYEQYF
TRBJ2-7 TRBV5-1 CAISGENYEQYF
TRBJ2-1 TRBV5-1 CATSRGSLGYNEQFF
TRBJ1-1 TRBV29-1 CSVEVTGGNTEAFF
TRBJ2-7 TRBV5-6 CASTIGGFSYEQYF
TRBJ1-1 TRBV28 CASSWGDREFITEAFF
TRBJ2-7 TRBV3-1 CASSQVERDYEQYF
TRBJ1-1 TRBV4-1 CASSHLHRGNTEAFF
TRBJ2-3 TRBV29-1 CSLDMGTPTDTQYF
TRBJ2-7 TRBV7-2 CASSQGSFFGTGFHEQYF
TRBJ2-4 TRBV14 CASSQARGLAKNIQYF
TRBJ2-7 TRBV7-9 CASSFPRLAGGYEQYF
TRBJ2-2 TRBV28 CASSLVEGTENTGELFF
TRBJ2-7 TRBV5-1 CASSLRLDSFIYEQYF
TRBJ1-5 TRBV3-1 CASSPMTGDQPQLF
TRBJ2-7 TRBV18 CASSPDTGAISYEQYF
TRBJ2-1 TRBV28 CASQQQGRDEQFF
TRBJ2-1 TRBV11-2 CASSLVLTSGVSHEQFF
TRBJ2-7 TRBV7-6 CASSPQAGSYEQYF
TRBJ2-7 TRBV12-3/TRBV12-4 CASSLEGRNSYEQYF
TRBJ2-7 TRBV7-8 CASSFGQGYEQYF
TRBJ2-7 TRBV6-2/TRBV6-3 CASTGQSYEQYF
TRBJ2-5 TRBV7-3 CASSLIGRALKSETQYF
TRBJ2-7 TRBV10-3 CAISEGVQFEQYF
TRBJ1-1 TRBV4-1 CASSQDLSGENTEAFF
TRBJ1-6 TRBV7-8 CASSLTGGDYNSPLHF
TRBJ2-4 TRBV21-1 CASSSPNQGAGNIQYF
TRBJ1-1 TRBV12-3/TRBV12-4 CASSLGPFGEAFF
TRBJ1-1 TRBV6-5 CASTGTVTDTEAFF
TRBJ2-1 TRBV6-4 CASSEGGAGNEQFF
TRBJ2-7 TRBV11-2 CASSSATARDSYEQYF
TRBJ2-7 TRBV15 CATSRDDPKRAYEQYF
TRBJ2-4 TRBV28 CASSSARDLLFLYIQYF
TRBJ1-1 TRBV29-1 CSVNTENTEAFF
TRBJ1-2 TRBV7-9 CASSDAGTASNYGYTF
TRBJ2-1 TRBV25-1 CASGGTSGSNEQFF
TRBJ2-2 TRBV29-1 CSVLLPGGPTGELFF
TRBJ2-7 TRBV19 CASSIRDRGTYEQYF
TRBJ1-1 TRBV5-6 CASSLGGQSNTEAFF
TRBJ2-7 TRBV5-1 CASSLGVTAYSTYEQYF
TRBJ1-2 TRBV10-3 CAISEGQGITF
TRBJ1-4 TRBV28 CASSLSSGEWANEKLFF
TRBJ1-1 TRBV7-7 CASSPYPGGWDTEAFF
TRBJ2-2 TRBV12-5 CASGLILAGGLHTGELFF
TRBJ2-1 TRBV6-2/TRBV6-3 CASSRTSGVYNEQFF
TRBJ2-7 TRBV7-8 CASSQTQLYEQYF